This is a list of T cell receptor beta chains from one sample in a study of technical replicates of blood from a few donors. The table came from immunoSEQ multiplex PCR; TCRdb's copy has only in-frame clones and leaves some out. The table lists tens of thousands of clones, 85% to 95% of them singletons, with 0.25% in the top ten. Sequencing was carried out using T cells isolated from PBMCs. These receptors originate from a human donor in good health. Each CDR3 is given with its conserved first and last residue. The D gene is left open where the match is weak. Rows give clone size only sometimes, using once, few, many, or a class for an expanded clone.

CDR3 protein: CASSPPNGEVAGYTF
CDR3 DNA: TGTGCCAGCAGCCCCCCAAACGGGGAGGTAGCTGGCTACACCTTC
V gene: TRBV5-4
D gene: NA
clone size: NA
J gene: TRBJ1-2

CDR3 protein: CASSLATRTGIHEQYF
CDR3 DNA: TGTGCCAGCAGCTTAGCCACTAGGACAGGGATCCACGAGCAGTACTTC
V gene: TRBV13
D gene: TRBD1
clone size: once
J gene: TRBJ2-7

CDR3 protein: CASSLAGTSFEQYF
CDR3 DNA: TGTGCCAGCAGCTTAGCCGGGACTAGCTTCGAGCAGTACTTC
V gene: TRBV11-3
D gene: TRBD2
clone size: NA
J gene: TRBJ2-7

CDR3 protein: CASSPGSLAVRSTDTQYF
CDR3 DNA: TGCGCCAGCAGCCCTGGATCCTTAGCGGTCCGGAGCACAGATACGCAGTATTTT
V gene: TRBV5-1
D gene: NA
clone size: NA
J gene: TRBJ2-3

CDR3 protein: CASSLQTGGVTEAFF
CDR3 DNA: TGTGCCAGCAGCCTCCAGACAGGGGGGGTTACTGAAGCTTTCTTT
V gene: TRBV7-2
D gene: TRBD1
clone size: NA
J gene: TRBJ1-1

CDR3 protein: CASSLQDRVYTEAFF
CDR3 DNA: TGTGCCAGCAGTTTACAAGACAGGGTATACACTGAAGCTTTCTTT
V gene: TRBV27
D gene: TRBD1
clone size: once
J gene: TRBJ1-1

CDR3 protein: CASTGHLDTQYF
CDR3 DNA: TGTGCCAGTACGGGTCATTTAGATACGCAGTATTTT
V gene: TRBV19
D gene: NA
clone size: NA
J gene: TRBJ2-3

CDR3 protein: CASSRDTGELFF
CDR3 DNA: TGTGCCAGCAGTCGGGACACCGGGGAGCTGTTTTTT
V gene: TRBV2
D gene: NA
clone size: NA
J gene: TRBJ2-2

CDR3 protein: CASSTLVGQPAVTFF
CDR3 DNA: TGTGCCAGCAGTACACTTGTTGGACAGCCAGCCGTGACATTCTTC
V gene: TRBV6-5
D gene: NA
clone size: NA
J gene: TRBJ2-1

CDR3 protein: CASSLSSGGGIHEQFF
CDR3 DNA: TGTGCCAGCAGCTTGAGTTCGGGGGGCGGCATCCATGAGCAGTTCTTC
V gene: TRBV7-3
D gene: NA
clone size: NA
J gene: TRBJ2-1

CDR3 protein: CASSLVGSGRVSYEQYF
CDR3 DNA: TGTGCCAGCAGCCTAGTGGGGAGCGGGAGGGTCTCCTACGAGCAGTACTTC
V gene: TRBV7-8
D gene: TRBD2
clone size: NA
J gene: TRBJ2-7

CDR3 protein: CASSSGTGSYEQYF
CDR3 DNA: TGCGCCAGCAGCTCAGGGACTGGGTCCTACGAGCAGTACTTC
V gene: TRBV5-1
D gene: NA
clone size: NA
J gene: TRBJ2-7

CDR3 protein: CASSSTTVRYGYTF
CDR3 DNA: TGTGCCAGCAGCTCTACGACAGTCCGTTATGGCTACACCTTC
V gene: TRBV7-2
D gene: NA
clone size: NA
J gene: TRBJ1-2

CDR3 protein: CASSEGTGGFDTEAFF
CDR3 DNA: TGTGCCAGCAGCGAAGGGACAGGCGGGTTTGACACTGAAGCTTTCTTT
V gene: TRBV5-8
D gene: TRBD1
clone size: NA
J gene: TRBJ1-1

CDR3 protein: CASSSPSGRVGSINTGELFF
CDR3 DNA: TGTGCCAGCAGTTCCCCTAGCGGGAGGGTCGGATCCATTAACACCGGGGAGCTGTTTTTT
V gene: TRBV27
D gene: TRBD2
clone size: NA
J gene: TRBJ2-2

CDR3 protein: CAWSEWTAGNTIYF
CDR3 DNA: TGTGCCTGGAGCGAATGGACAGCTGGAAACACCATATATTTT
V gene: TRBV30
D gene: NA
clone size: once
J gene: TRBJ1-3

CDR3 protein: CASSSPGDTEAFF
CDR3 DNA: TGTGCCAGCAGTTCTCCGGGAGACACTGAAGCTTTCTTT
V gene: TRBV6-6
D gene: NA
clone size: NA
J gene: TRBJ1-1

CDR3 protein: CASSQVPGGYNEQFF
CDR3 DNA: TGCGCCAGCAGCCAAGTCCCGGGGGGATACAATGAGCAGTTCTTC
V gene: TRBV4-1
D gene: TRBD2
clone size: NA
J gene: TRBJ2-1

CDR3 protein: CASTAGTRTGELFF
CDR3 DNA: TGTGCCAGCACCGCGGGGACGAGAACCGGGGAGCTGTTTTTT
V gene: TRBV6-5
D gene: NA
clone size: NA
J gene: TRBJ2-2

CDR3 protein: CASSATGLDGYTF
CDR3 DNA: TGTGCCAGCAGCGCTACAGGGTTGGATGGCTACACCTTC
V gene: TRBV7-9
D gene: NA
clone size: NA
J gene: TRBJ1-2

CDR3 protein: CAFRAGGSDNQPQHF
CDR3 DNA: TGTGCCTTCCGGGCGGGAGGGTCTGACAATCAGCCCCAGCATTTT
V gene: TRBV5-4
D gene: NA
clone size: NA
J gene: TRBJ1-5

CDR3 protein: CASSPGGFGDTQYF
CDR3 DNA: TGCGCCAGCAGCCCCGGGGGTTTTGGGGATACGCAGTATTTT
V gene: TRBV5-1
D gene: NA
clone size: NA
J gene: TRBJ2-3

CDR3 protein: CASSLETGPYTEAFF
CDR3 DNA: TGTGCCAGCAGCTTAGAAACAGGCCCCTACACTGAAGCTTTCTTT
V gene: TRBV7-6
D gene: NA
clone size: NA
J gene: TRBJ1-1

CDR3 protein: CASSLNQNSGGTYEQYF
CDR3 DNA: TGTGCCAGCAGCTTAAATCAGAATAGCGGGGGCACCTACGAGCAGTACTTC
V gene: TRBV7-9
D gene: TRBD2
clone size: NA
J gene: TRBJ2-7

CDR3 protein: CASSFEVRTDTQYF
CDR3 DNA: TGCGCCAGCAGCTTTGAGGTACGCACAGATACGCAGTATTTT
V gene: TRBV5-1
D gene: NA
clone size: NA
J gene: TRBJ2-3

CDR3 protein: CASSFTSGAGSYNEQFF
CDR3 DNA: TGTGCCAGCAGCTTTACTAGCGGGGCCGGTTCCTACAATGAGCAGTTCTTC
V gene: TRBV13
D gene: TRBD2
clone size: NA
J gene: TRBJ2-1

CDR3 protein: CASSYPGGYGYTF
CDR3 DNA: TGTGCCAGCAGTTACCCAGGGGGGTATGGCTACACCTTC
V gene: TRBV6-5
D gene: TRBD1
clone size: NA
J gene: TRBJ1-2

CDR3 protein: CASRPAGENEQFF
CDR3 DNA: TGCGCCAGCAGACCAGCGGGGGAGAATGAGCAGTTCTTC
V gene: TRBV4-1
D gene: TRBD2
clone size: NA
J gene: TRBJ2-1

CDR3 protein: CASSFGQGKGYTF
CDR3 DNA: TGTGCCAGCAGCTTTGGACAGGGTAAAGGCTACACCTTC
V gene: TRBV7-3
D gene: TRBD1
clone size: NA
J gene: TRBJ1-2

CDR3 protein: CASSPSSQGAEETQYF
CDR3 DNA: TGTGCCAGCAGCCCCTCTTCGCAGGGGGCTGAAGAGACCCAGTACTTC
V gene: TRBV5-4
D gene: TRBD1
clone size: NA
J gene: TRBJ2-5